One sample yielded the 2 T cell receptor beta chains listed below, sequenced in a study of T cells after yellow fever vaccination. TCRdb reprocessed the 5' RACE reads via MiXCR and lists one record per CDR3 protein. The sample consists of 610,000 or so distinct CDR3 sequences, about 12% of them appearing once. Sample: PBMCs, taken on the day of the yellow fever booster vaccination. These receptors came from a man between 25 and 39 years old who received the YFV17D yellow fever vaccine.

CDR3 region: CSARGSGNYNEQFF. CDR3 in DNA: TGCAGTGCTAGAGGTAGCGGGAACTACAATGAGCAGTTCTTC. V is TRBV20-1 and J is TRBJ2-1; 8 bases align to TRBD2. CDR1 and CDR2 from the germline V gene are DFQATT and SNEGSKA (reference sequence). The CDR3 totals 14 residues. Trimming at V came to 1 base and at J to 3 bases, leaving 2 bases not matched to a gene.

This clonotype was picked up a small number of times. The J gene is TRBJ1-2, the V gene TRBV12-3 or TRBV12-4; possible D gene TRBD1, 5 bases. The CDR3 is 14 amino acids. Trimming stripped 6 bases from V and 8 bases from J, with 19 bases between. The CDR3 DNA follows: TGTGCCAGCAGCCAAGGGACTCCCAAAGTAGGCTACACCTTC. Translated: CASSQGTPKVGYTF.